The sequence of this T cell receptor (beta chain) was determined in a study of Graves' ophthalmopathy and Graves' hyperthyroidism. Study outcomes and limitations: In separating ophthalmopathy from stable hyperthyroidism, a 13-signature model achieved nearly 90% sensitivity and around 80% specificity. Sensitivity of approximately 66% and specificity of less than 75% were achieved by the model that predicted ophthalmopathy progression.

CDR1 is ENHRY and CDR2 is SYGVKD in the germline V gene. The CDR3 is 16 amino acids. Concerning this clonotype: Its antigen is unknown. This may be a read error: a much more frequent sequence differs by one nucleotide.

The authors amplified TCR beta CDR3 regions from RNA transcripts. Second-round multiplex PCR came after a first-round RT-PCR that employed HTBI primers. TCRdb analysed the multiplex PCR reads with MiXCR anew, one entry per CDR3 protein. Of about 700,000 distinct CDR3 sequences detected, approximately 40% appear once; the ten largest clones hold approximately 43%. Excluded: other autoimmune disease, uncontrolled infection, pregnancy or lactation. Sequenced material: peripheral blood. The source of this sequence is an adult man with Graves' ophthalmopathy. J is TRBJ2-7 and V is TRBV10-3, with TRBD2 as a possible D gene (5 bases). The CDR3 nucleotides read TGTGCCATCAGTGAGTCTGTCGGTGGGTTAGACTACGGGCAGTACTTC. Translation gives CAISESVGGLDYGQYF.